The clone carrying this TCR beta chain was seen more than once but under ten times. The antigen is not known. The data are from a study of cytomegalovirus exposure and HLA in healthy donors. V was shortened by 5 bases and J by 4 bases, with 17 bases between the two germline ends. Germline CDR1 and CDR2: MNHEY and SVGAGI. The CDR3 sequence is 15 residues long. The PCR employed 60 Vbeta primers together with 13 Jbeta primers. TCRdb's table, derived via immunoSEQ multiplex PCR, lists solely in-frame clones and lacks some. This sample yields 60,000 to 75,000 clones, of which about 85% are seen a single time; around a tenth belongs to the top ten. Study-wide results and limits: Altogether, 164 TCR beta chains were recorded as cytomegalovirus-associated. A later analysis appeared to link common viral pathogens to several of the most significant clusters. High specificity and sensitivity for cytomegalovirus status were reported for the classifier.

This receptor was obtained from a female donor in good health and CMV-seronegative. This chain links TRBV6-5 with TRBJ1-2; the D gene is possibly TRBD1 (5 bases). The sample was PBMCs. The CDR3 region has the DNA TGTGCCAGCAGTGCCGGGACCGGAGGGCCCTATGGCTACACCTTC. Encoded protein: CASSAGTGGPYGYTF.